These 19 T cell receptor beta chains share one sample of origin, sequenced in a study of blood T cell repertoires in COVID-19. Assay: immunoSEQ multiplex PCR; the TCRdb copy retains only in-frame clones and omits some. The sample includes about 260,000 clones, approximately 88% of them seen just once. Material for sequencing was peripheral blood. The receptor source for this set is a human donor in a cohort sampled during active COVID-19.

The V gene is TRBV6-5, the J gene TRBJ1-2; 8 nucleotides align to TRBD1. Germline trimming cut 5 bases from V and 6 bases from J; bases unmatched to any gene: 11. CDR3 size: 15 residues. Germline loops: CDR1 MNHEY, CDR2 SVGAGI. CDR3 loop: CASSRTGTLPHGYTF. The DNA for the CDR3 is TGTGCCAGCAGTCGGACAGGGACGTTGCCCCATGGCTACACCTTC.

This clone appeared a single time. The chain links TRBV10-3 to TRBJ2-1, with TRBD1 identical over 7 bases. J was trimmed by 8 bases and V by 8 bases; bases with no gene match: 6. The CDR3 is 12 amino acids. Germline lookup yields CDR1 ENHRY and CDR2 SYGVKD. CDR3: CAIGQADYEQFF. In nucleotides, the CDR3 is TGTGCCATCGGACAGGCCGATTATGAGCAGTTCTTC.

The chain links TRBV27 to TRBJ2-7; 13 bases line up with TRBD2. Germline V gene data show CDR1 as MNHEY and CDR2 as SMNVEV (reference sequence). The CDR3 runs to 18 residues. V lost 4 bases, J lost 2 bases, and 11 bases stayed unmatched. The CDR3 nucleotides are TGTGCCAGCAGTTCCCTCCCAGGAGGGACTAGCGGGGCCTACGAGCAGTACTTC. Residues: CASSSLPGGTSGAYEQYF.

The genes are TRBV4-1 and TRBJ1-1, with unresolved D. Germline CDR1 reads MGHRA; CDR2 reads YSYEKL. The CDR3 runs 15 residues. Trimming removed 0 bases from V and 6 bases from J, with 14 bases in between. The CDR3 coding sequence is TGCGCCAGCAGCCAAGAAGGAGAGGGAGTCGCTGAAGCTTTCTTT. Its protein product is CASSQEGEGVAEAFF.

This clone was observed once. The V gene is TRBV30, the J gene TRBJ2-7, with 7 bases identical to TRBD1. V lost 8 bases and J lost 2; bases outside the gene matches: 9. Germline assignment: CDR1 GTSNPN and CDR2 SVGIG (reference sequence). The CDR3 spans 13 residues. CDR3 in amino acids: CAGTGQLPYEQYF. The CDR3 region has the DNA TGTGCCGGAACGGGACAGCTACCCTACGAGCAGTACTTC.

V usage is TRBV6-2 or TRBV6-3 and J usage is TRBJ2-3; D gene unclear. Germline-derived CDR1 and CDR2 are MNHEY and SVGEGT. Trimming removed 0 bases at V and 4 bases at J, with 17 bases between. The CDR3 is made up of 17 amino acids. CDR3 protein: CASSYSTNSARADTQYF. The CDR3 DNA follows: TGTGCCAGCAGTTACTCCACGAACTCCGCCCGTGCAGATACGCAGTATTTT.

This chain uses TRBV7-2 with TRBJ2-1, with TRBD2 as a possible D gene (6 bases). Between the trimmed V and J ends, which lost 6 bases and 6 bases, there was a span of 12 bases. There are 13 residues in the CDR3. From germline, CDR1 is SGHTA and CDR2 FQGNSA. In DNA, the CDR3 is TGTGCCAGCAGGCGGGGTTCCCCCAATGAGCAGTTCTTC. It encodes CASRRGSPNEQFF.

The chain couples TRBV10-2 to TRBJ1-5; perhaps TRBD1 as D (6 bases). Looked up from germline, CDR1 is WSHSY and CDR2 is SAAADI. The CDR3 runs to 12 residues. The V end lost 3 bases, the J end lost 6 bases, and 6 bases lay between the germline ends. Written as DNA, the CDR3 is TGCGCCAGCAGTGAAGGGGGTCAGCCCCAGCATTTT. Translating it yields CASSEGGQPQHF.

The V and J genes are TRBV19 and TRBJ2-4, with TRBD1 matching over 10 bases. In germline, CDR1 is LNHDA, CDR2 SQIVND (reference sequence). The V and J ends lost 6 bases and 9 bases, in that order; junction bases with no gene match: 8. This CDR3 has 14 residues. The CDR3 protein is CASSPRQGAVIQYF. The CDR3 DNA reads as TGTGCCAGTAGCCCGAGACAGGGGGCGGTCATTCAGTACTTC.

The chain carries TRBV3-1 (or the pseudogene TRBV3-2) and TRBJ2-7; TRBD2 agrees at 10 bases. The CDR3 has 20 residues. Germline CDR1 and CDR2: LGHDT and YNNKEL (reference sequence). The trim removed 2 bases at V and 0 bases at J, leaving 16 bases unmatched. The CDR3 sequence: CASSQISSPGLASSSYEQYF. The CDR3 DNA reads TGTGCCAGCAGCCAAATATCCTCACCGGGACTAGCGTCGAGCTCCTACGAGCAGTACTTC.

The DNA for the CDR3 is TGTGCCAGCAGTCGCGGCGCTCTAGCGGGTGAGCAGTACTTC. Amino acid sequence: CASSRGALAGEQYF. V is TRBV6-2 or TRBV6-3 and J is TRBJ2-7; 8 nucleotides line up with TRBD2. The ends lost 5 bases at V and 7 bases at J; junction bases unmatched: 10. CDR3 length equals 14 residues. Germline V gene lookup returns CDR1 MNHEY and CDR2 SVGEGT.

This chain connects TRBV2 to TRBJ2-6; TRBD1 agrees at 7 bases. V shed 6 bases and J 0 bases; nucleotides not matched to a gene: 5. The CDR3 has 16 residues. CDR1 is SNHLY and CDR2 is FYNNEI in the germline V gene. The CDR3 sequence is CASSWDRASGANVLTF. CDR3 nucleotide sequence: TGTGCCAGCAGCTGGGACAGAGCCTCTGGGGCCAACGTCCTGACTTTC.

CDR3 sequence: CASSSLDRSREQYF. The CDR3 DNA sequence: TGTGCCAGCAGCTCACTGGACAGGTCCCGGGAGCAGTACTTC. The chain combines TRBV7-6 with TRBJ2-7, with 7 positions matching TRBD1. Unmatched junction bases numbered 10, after V lost 4 bases and J lost 7 bases. CDR1 and CDR2 (germline): SGHVS, FNYEAQ. CDR3 length equals 14 residues.

The chain is built from TRBV29-1 and TRBJ1-2; 10 nucleotides agree with TRBD1. Germline CDR1 SQVTM, CDR2 ANQGSEA. J gave up 4 bases and V 0 bases, and 5 bases lay outside the gene matches. This CDR3 has 15 residues. The CDR3 protein is CSVEDRRDRGYGYTF. In DNA, the CDR3 is TGCAGCGTTGAAGATCGTCGGGACAGGGGCTATGGCTACACCTTC.

The V call is TRBV19, the J call TRBJ2-1, with 8 bases aligning to TRBD2. Germline-derived CDR1 and CDR2 are LNHDA and SQIVND (reference sequence). J lost 1 base, V lost 5 bases, and 7 bases had no gene match. The length of the CDR3 is 16 residues. CDR3 loop: CASSPGGGWSYNEQFF. The DNA for the CDR3 is TGTGCCAGTAGTCCGGGGGGGGGCTGGTCCTACAATGAGCAGTTCTTC.

The J gene is TRBJ2-7, the V gene TRBV5-8, with 7 bases fitting TRBD1. The CDR3 length is 15 residues. V lost 0 bases to trimming and J lost 2 bases; unmatched junction nucleotides: 5. The germline gives CDR1 SGHTS, CDR2 YDEGEE. As DNA, the CDR3 is TGTGCCAGCAGCTTGGCCGAGACAGGGCCCTACGAGCAGTACTTC. This encodes CASSLAETGPYEQYF.

The V gene is TRBV7-9, the J gene TRBJ2-1; 8 bases line up with TRBD1. Germline CDR1 and CDR2: SEHNR and FQNEAQ (reference sequence). The CDR3 extends over 13 amino acids. V lost 10 bases to trimming and J lost 4 bases; unmatched junction nucleotides: 6. CDR3 loop: CATGGPSYNEQFF. CDR3 in DNA: TGTGCCACAGGGGGCCCCTCTTACAATGAGCAGTTCTTC.

The DNA of the CDR3 is TGTGCCAGCAGTGAATATCTGGGGGGTAGGAACGAGCAGTACTTC. Its protein is CASSEYLGGRNEQYF. The rearrangement links TRBV25-1 to TRBJ2-7, with TRBD2 as a possible D gene (6 bases). Per the germline V gene, CDR1 is MGHDK and CDR2 is SYGVNS. The CDR3 covers 15 residues. V lost 0 bases and J lost 5, with 14 bases in between.

The table lists this clone with a count of one. V gene TRBV6-5 combines with J gene TRBJ1-1; D is possibly TRBD1 (5 bases). CDR3 length equals 12 residues. CDR1 is MNHEY, CDR2 SVGAGI, per germline. Trimming stripped 8 bases from V and 1 base from J, with 8 bases between. CDR3 sequence reads: CASFRENTEAFF. The CDR3 nucleotides are TGTGCCAGCTTCAGGGAGAACACTGAAGCTTTCTTT.